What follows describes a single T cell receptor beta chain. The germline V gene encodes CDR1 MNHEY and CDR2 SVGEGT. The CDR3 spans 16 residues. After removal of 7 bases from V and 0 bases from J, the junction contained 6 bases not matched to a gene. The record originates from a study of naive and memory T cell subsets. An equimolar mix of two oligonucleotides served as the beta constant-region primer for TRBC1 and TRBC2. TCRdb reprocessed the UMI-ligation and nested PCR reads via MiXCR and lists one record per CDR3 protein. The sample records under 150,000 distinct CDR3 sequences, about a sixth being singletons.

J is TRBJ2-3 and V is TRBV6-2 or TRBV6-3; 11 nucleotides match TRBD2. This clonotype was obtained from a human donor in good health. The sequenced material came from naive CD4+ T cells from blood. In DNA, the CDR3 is TGTGCCAGCAACAGACTAGCGGGACCGAGCACAGATACGCAGTATTTT. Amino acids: CASNRLAGPSTDTQYF.